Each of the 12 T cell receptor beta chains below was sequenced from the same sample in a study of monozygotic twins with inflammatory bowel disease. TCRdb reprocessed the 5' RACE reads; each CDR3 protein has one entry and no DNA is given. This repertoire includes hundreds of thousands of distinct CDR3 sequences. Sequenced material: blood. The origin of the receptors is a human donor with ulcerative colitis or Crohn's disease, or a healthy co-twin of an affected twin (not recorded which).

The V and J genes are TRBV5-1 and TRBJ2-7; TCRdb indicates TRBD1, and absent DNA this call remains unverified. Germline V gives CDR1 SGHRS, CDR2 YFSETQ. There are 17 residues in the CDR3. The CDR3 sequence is CASSLEVLTGGPLGQYF.

This CDR3 reads CAWRRGRFSAEAFF. The rearrangement joins TRBV30 to TRBJ1-1. Germline loops: CDR1 GTSNPN, CDR2 SVGIG (reference sequence). The CDR3 contains 14 residues.

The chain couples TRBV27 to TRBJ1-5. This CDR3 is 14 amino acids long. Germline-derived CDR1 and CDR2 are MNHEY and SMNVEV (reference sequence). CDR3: CASRPEGYSQPQHF.

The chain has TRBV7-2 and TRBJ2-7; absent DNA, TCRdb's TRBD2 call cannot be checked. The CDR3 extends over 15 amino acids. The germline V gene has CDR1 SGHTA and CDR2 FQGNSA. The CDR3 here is CASSPRRGNFYEQYF. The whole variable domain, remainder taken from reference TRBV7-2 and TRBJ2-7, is GAGVSQSPSNKVTEKGKDVELRCDPISGHTALYWYRQSLGQGLEFLIYFQGNSAPDKSGLPSDRFSAERTGGSVSTLTIQRTQQEDSAVYLCASSPRRGNFYEQYFGPGTRLTVT.

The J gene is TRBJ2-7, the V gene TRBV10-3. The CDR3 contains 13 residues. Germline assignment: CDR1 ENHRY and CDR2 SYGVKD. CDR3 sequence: CAINEAASDEQYF.

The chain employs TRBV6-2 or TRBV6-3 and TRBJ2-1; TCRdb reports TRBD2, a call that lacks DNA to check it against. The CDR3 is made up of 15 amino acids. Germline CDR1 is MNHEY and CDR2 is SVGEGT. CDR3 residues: CASRKGLAGDNEQFF.

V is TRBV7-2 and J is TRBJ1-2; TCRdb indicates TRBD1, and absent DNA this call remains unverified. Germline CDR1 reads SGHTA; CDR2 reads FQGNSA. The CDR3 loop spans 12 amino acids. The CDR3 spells CASSPWAYGYTF.

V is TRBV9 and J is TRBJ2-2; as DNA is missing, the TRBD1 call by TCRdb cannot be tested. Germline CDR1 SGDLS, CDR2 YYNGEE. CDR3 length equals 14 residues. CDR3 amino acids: CASTPRGDLGELFF.

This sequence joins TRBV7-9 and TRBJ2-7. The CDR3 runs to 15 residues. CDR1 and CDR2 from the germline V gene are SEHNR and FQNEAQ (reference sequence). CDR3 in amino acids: CASSLDPRQAYEQYF.

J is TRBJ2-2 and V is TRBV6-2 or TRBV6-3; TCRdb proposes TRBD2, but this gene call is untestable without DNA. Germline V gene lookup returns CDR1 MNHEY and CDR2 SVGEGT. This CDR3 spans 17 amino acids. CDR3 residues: CASSWTSGRANTGELFF.

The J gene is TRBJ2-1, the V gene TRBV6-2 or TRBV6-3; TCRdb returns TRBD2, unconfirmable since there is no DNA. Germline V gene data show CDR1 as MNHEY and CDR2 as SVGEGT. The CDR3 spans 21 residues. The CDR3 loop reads CASSYLPVVLAGGPVGNEQFF.

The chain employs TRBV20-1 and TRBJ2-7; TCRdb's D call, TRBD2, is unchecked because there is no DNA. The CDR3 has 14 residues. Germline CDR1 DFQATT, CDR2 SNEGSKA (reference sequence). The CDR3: CSARDQGRVYEQYF.